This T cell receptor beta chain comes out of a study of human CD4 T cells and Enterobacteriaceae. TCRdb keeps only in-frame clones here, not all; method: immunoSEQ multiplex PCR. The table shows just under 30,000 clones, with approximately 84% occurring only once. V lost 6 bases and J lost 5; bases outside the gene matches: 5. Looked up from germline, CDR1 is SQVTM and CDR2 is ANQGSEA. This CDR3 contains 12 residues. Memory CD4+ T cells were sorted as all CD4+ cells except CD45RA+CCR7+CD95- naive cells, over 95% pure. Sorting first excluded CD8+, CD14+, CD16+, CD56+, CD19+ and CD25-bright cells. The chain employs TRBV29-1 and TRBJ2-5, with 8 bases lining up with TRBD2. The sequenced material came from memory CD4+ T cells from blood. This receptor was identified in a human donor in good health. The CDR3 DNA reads TGCAGCGTAGCGGGGGTGGGGGAGACCCAGTACTTC. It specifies CSVAGVGETQYF.